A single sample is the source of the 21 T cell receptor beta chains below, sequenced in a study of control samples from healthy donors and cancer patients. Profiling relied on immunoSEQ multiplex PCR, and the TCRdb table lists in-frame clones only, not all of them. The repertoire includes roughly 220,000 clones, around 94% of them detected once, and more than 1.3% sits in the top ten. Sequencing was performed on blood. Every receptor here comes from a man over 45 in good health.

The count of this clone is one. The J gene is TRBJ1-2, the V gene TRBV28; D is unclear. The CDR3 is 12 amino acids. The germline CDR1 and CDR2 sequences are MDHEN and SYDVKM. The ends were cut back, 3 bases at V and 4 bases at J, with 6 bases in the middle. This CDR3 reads CASSLSIYGYTF. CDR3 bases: TGTGCCAGCAGTTTGTCCATCTATGGCTACACCTTC.

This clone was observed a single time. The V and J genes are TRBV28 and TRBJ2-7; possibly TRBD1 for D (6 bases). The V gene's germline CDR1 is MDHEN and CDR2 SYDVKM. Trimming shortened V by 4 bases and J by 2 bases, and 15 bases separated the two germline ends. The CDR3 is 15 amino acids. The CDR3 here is CASSSATGQTYEQYF. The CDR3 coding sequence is TGTGCCAGCAGTTCCGCAACCGGACAGACCTACGAGCAGTACTTC.

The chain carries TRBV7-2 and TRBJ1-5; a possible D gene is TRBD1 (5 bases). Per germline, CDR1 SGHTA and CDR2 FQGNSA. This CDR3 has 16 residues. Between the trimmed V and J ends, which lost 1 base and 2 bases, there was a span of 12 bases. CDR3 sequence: CASSLVGVEGNQPQHF. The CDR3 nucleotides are TGTGCCAGCAGCTTAGTAGGGGTCGAGGGCAATCAGCCCCAGCATTTT.

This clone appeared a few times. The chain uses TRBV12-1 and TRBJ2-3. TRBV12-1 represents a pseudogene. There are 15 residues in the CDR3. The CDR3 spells CASSRDDVSTDTQYF. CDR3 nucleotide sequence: TGTGCCAGCAGCCGGGACGACGTGAGCACAGATACGCAGTATTTT.

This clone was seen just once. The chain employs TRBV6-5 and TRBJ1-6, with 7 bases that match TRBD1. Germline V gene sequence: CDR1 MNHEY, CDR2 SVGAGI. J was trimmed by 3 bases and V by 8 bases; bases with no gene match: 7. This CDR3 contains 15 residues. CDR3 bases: TGTGCCAGCTTCCGCGGGACAGTCTATAATTCACCCCTCCACTTT. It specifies CASFRGTVYNSPLHF.

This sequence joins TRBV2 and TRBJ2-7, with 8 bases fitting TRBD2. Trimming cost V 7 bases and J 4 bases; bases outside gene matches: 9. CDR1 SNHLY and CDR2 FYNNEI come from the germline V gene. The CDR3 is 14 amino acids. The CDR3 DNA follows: TGTGCCAGCATGTCCGGGGGGGTACGGTACGAGCAGTACTTC. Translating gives CASMSGGVRYEQYF.

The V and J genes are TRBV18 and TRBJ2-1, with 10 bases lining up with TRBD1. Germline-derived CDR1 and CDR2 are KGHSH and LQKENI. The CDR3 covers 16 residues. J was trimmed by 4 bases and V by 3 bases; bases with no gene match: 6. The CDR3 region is CASSPSSGQGYNEQFF. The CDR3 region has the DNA TGTGCCAGCTCACCGTCCTCGGGACAGGGGTACAATGAGCAGTTCTTC.

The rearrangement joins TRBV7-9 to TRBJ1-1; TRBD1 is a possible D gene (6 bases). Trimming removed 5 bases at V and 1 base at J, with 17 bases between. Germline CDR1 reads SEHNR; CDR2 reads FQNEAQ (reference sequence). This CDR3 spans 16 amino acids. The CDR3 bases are TGTGCCAGCAGCCCCATCCGGACAGTAAAGAACACTGAAGCTTTCTTT. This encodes CASSPIRTVKNTEAFF.

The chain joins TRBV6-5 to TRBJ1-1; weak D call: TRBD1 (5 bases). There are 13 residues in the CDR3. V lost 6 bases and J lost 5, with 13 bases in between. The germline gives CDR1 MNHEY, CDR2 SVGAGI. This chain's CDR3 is CASSPLGGTEAFF. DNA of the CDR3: TGTGCCAGCAGCCCCCTGGGGGGAACTGAAGCTTTCTTT.

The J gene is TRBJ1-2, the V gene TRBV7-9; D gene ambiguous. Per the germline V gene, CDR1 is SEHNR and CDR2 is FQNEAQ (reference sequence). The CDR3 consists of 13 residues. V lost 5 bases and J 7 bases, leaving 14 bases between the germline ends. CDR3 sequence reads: CASSHGESGGYTF. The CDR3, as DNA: TGTGCCAGCAGCCACGGGGAGTCTGGTGGCTACACCTTC.

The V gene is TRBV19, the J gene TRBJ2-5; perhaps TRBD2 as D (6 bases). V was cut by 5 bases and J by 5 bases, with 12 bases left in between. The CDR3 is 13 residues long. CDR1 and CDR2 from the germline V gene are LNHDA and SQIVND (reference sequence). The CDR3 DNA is TGTGCCAGTAGTCGTCGCGGGGTTGAGACCCAGTACTTC. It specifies CASSRRGVETQYF.

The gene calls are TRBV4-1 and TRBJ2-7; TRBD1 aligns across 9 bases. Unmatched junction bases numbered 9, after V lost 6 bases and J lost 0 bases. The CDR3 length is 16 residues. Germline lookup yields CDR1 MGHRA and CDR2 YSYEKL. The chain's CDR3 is CASSLPGQGHSYEQYF. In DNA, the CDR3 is TGCGCCAGCAGTCTGCCGGGACAGGGCCACTCCTACGAGCAGTACTTC.

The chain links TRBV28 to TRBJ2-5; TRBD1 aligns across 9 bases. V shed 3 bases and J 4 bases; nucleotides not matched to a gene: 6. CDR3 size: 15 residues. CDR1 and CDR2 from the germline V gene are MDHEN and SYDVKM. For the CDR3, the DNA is TGTGCCAGCAGTTTGAGGACAGGGGCTAGAGAGACCCAGTACTTC. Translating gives CASSLRTGARETQYF.

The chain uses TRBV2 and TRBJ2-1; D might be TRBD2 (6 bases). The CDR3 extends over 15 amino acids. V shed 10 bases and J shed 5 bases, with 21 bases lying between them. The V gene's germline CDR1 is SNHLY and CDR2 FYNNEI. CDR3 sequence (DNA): TGTGCCACATCACCCTTCGGGACTGTACACAATGAGCAGTTCTTC. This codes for CATSPFGTVHNEQFF. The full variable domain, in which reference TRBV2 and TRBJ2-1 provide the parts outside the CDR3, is EPEVTQTPSHQVTQMGQEVILRCVPISNHLYFYWYRQILGQKVEFLVSFYNNEISEKSEIFDDQFSVERPDGSNFTLKIRSTKLEDSAMYFCATSPFGTVHNEQFFGPGTRLTVL.

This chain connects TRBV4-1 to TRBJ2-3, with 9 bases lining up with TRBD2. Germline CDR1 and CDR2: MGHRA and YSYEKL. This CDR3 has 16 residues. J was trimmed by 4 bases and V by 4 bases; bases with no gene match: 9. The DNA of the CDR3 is TGCGCCAGCAGCCCAAGGGCTAGCGGGGAGGCAGATACGCAGTATTTT. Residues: CASSPRASGEADTQYF.

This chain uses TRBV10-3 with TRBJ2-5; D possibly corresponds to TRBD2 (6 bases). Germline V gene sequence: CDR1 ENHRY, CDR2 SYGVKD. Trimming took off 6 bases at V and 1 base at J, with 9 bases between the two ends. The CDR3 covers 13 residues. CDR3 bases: TGTGCCATCAGGCCGGGACTCCAAGAGACCCAGTACTTC. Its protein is CAIRPGLQETQYF.

CDR3 sequence reads: CASSSTGEAFF. The CDR3 DNA sequence: TGCGCCAGCAGCTCTACGGGGGAAGCTTTCTTT. The rearrangement uses TRBV5-1 and TRBJ1-1; D call uncertain. CDR3 length: 11 amino acids. Germline V gene sequence: CDR1 SGHRS, CDR2 YFSETQ. Trimming pared 3 bases from V and 8 bases from J, leaving 8 bases between.

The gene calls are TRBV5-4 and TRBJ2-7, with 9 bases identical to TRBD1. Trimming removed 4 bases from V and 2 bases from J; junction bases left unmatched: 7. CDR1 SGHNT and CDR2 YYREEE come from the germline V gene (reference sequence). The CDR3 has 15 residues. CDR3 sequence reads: CASSPGQGRAYEQYF. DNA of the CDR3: TGTGCCAGCAGCCCGGGACAGGGAAGGGCCTACGAGCAGTACTTC. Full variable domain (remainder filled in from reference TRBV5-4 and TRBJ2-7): ETGVTQSPTHLIKTRGQQVTLRCSSQSGHNTVSWYQQALGQGPQFIFQYYREEENGRGNFPPRFSGLQFPNYSSELNVNALELDDSALYLCASSPGQGRAYEQYFGPGTRLTVT.

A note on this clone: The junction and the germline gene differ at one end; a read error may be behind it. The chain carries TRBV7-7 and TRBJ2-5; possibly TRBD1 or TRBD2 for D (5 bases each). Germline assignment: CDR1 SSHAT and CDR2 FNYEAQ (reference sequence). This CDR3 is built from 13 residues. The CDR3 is CASSNRGRAAQYF. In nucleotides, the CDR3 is TGTGCTAGCAGCAACCGGGGCCGCGCGGCCCAGTACTTC.

The chain's CDR3 is CASSLDGAEQTQYF. The DNA for the CDR3 is TGTGCCAGCAGCTTGGACGGAGCGGAACAGACCCAGTACTTC. The chain recombines TRBV7-9 with TRBJ2-5; D is possibly TRBD2 (5 bases). This CDR3 comprises 14 residues. Germline loops: CDR1 SEHNR, CDR2 FQNEAQ (reference sequence). Trimming removed 3 bases from V and 6 bases from J, with 14 bases in between.

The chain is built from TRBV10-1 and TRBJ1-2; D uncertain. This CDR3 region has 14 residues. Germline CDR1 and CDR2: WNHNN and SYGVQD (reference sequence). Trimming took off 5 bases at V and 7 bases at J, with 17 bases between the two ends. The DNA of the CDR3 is TGCGCCAGCAGTAGTGGGTATGGGGTCGGTGGCTACACCTTC. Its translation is CASSSGYGVGGYTF.